This T cell receptor (beta chain) was obtained from a study of T cell changes during pregnancy in multiple sclerosis. The protocol was immunoSEQ multiplex PCR, while the TCRdb copy is restricted to in-frame clones and leaves out a portion. The sample records some 36,000 clones, over 90% being singletons. Germline CDR1 and CDR2: SGHRS and YFSETQ. The CDR3 has 14 residues. V gave up 5 bases and J gave up 3 bases, with 12 bases separating them. This chain links TRBV5-1 with TRBJ1-5, with TRBD1 as a possible D gene (6 bases). The clonotype was recovered from a female donor with multiple sclerosis, enrolled in a pregnancy study. The sequences come from CD4+ T cells from peripheral blood mononuclear cells, collected in the second trimester of pregnancy. The CDR3 DNA follows: TGCGCCAGCAGGGCGCAGGGGCCCAATCAGCCCCAGCATTTT. Residues: CASRAQGPNQPQHF.